This T cell receptor (beta chain) was captured in a study of cytomegalovirus exposure and HLA in healthy donors. The CDR3 covers 16 residues. With V trimmed by 1 base and J by 5 bases, 8 bases remained unmatched. CDR1 is SEHNR, CDR2 FQNEAQ, per germline (reference sequence). This clone was observed a single time. Primers included in the PCR were 60 Vbeta and 13 Jbeta primers. Assay: immunoSEQ multiplex PCR; the TCRdb copy retains only in-frame clones and omits some. The table includes over 100,000 clones, 82% detected once. Sequencing was done on a sample of PBMCs. This clonotype was obtained from a woman aged 45-60 years in good health and CMV-seropositive. The chain links TRBV7-9 to TRBJ2-5; 9 positions match TRBD2. CDR3 region: CASSLGAGGPRETQYF. CDR3 sequence (DNA): TGTGCCAGCAGCTTAGGGGCGGGAGGGCCGAGGGAGACCCAGTACTTC.